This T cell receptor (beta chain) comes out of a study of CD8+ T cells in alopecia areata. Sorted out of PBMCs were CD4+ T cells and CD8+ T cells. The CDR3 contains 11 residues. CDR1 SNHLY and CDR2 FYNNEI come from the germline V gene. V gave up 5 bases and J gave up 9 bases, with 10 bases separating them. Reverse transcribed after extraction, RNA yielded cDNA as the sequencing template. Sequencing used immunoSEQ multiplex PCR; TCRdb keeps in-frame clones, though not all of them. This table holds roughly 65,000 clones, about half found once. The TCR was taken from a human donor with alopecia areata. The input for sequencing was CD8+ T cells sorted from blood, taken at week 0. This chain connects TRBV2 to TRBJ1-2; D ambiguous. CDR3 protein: CASSPGISYTF. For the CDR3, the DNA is TGTGCCAGCAGTCCTGGGATAAGCTACACCTTC.